Presented here are 7 T cell receptor beta chains from one specimen sequenced in a study of cytomegalovirus exposure and HLA in healthy donors (dated by TCRdb to about 2017). Preparation of the library involved the immunoSEQ multiplex PCR assay. A mixture of 60 forward primers for TCR Vbeta segments and 13 reverse primers for TCR Jbeta segments was used in the multiplex PCR. TCRdb stores this immuneACCESS table with in-frame sequences only. Part of the clones is absent; in the studies checked, under half of the shortfall reflects unresolved V genes, and no reason is known for the rest. The sample has some 140,000 clones on record, approximately 79% of them singletons. The ten most abundant clones make up approximately 0.9% of the sample. Material: PBMCs. Receptor source: a man younger than 30 in good health and CMV-seronegative.

The chain recombines TRBV2 with TRBJ1-2; TRBD1 aligns across 7 bases. Per germline, CDR1 SNHLY and CDR2 FYNNEI. The CDR3 has 14 residues. CDR3 DNA sequence: TGTGCAATTACCGGGGCACAGGGGATAGATGGCTACACCTTC. Its translation: CAITGAQGIDGYTF.

This clone was counted a single time. The chain links TRBV30 to TRBJ2-7; TRBD1 matches 9 bases. Germline V gene sequence: CDR1 GTSNPN, CDR2 SVGIG (reference sequence). This CDR3 contains 14 residues. With V trimmed by 5 bases and J by 2 bases, 7 bases remained unmatched. The chain's CDR3 is CAWEGTGTPYEQYF. In DNA form, the CDR3 reads TGTGCCTGGGAAGGGACAGGGACCCCCTACGAGCAGTACTTC.

This clone was observed a single time. This chain links TRBV7-8 with TRBJ1-1; D is uncertain. This CDR3 is built from 12 residues. Trimming stripped 2 bases from V and 7 bases from J, with 8 bases between. The germline gives CDR1 SGHVS, CDR2 FQNEAQ. The CDR3 here is CASSLPGGEAFF. CDR3 DNA: TGTGCCAGCAGCTTACCTGGAGGTGAAGCTTTCTTT.

The V gene is TRBV6-5, the J gene TRBJ1-1; TRBD1 matches at 7 bases. The CDR3 is 15 residues long. The V segment lost 1 base and the J segment 1 base; nucleotides outside the gene matches: 3. CDR1 is MNHEY and CDR2 is SVGAGI in the germline V gene. The CDR3 DNA is TGTGCCAGCAGTTACTTCCGGACAGGGAACACTGAAGCTTTCTTT. This encodes CASSYFRTGNTEAFF.

This rearrangement joins TRBV6-6 to TRBJ1-1; 7 nucleotides agree with TRBD1. Trimming took 5 bases from V and 11 from J; bases not matched to a gene: 8. Germline V gene lookup returns CDR1 MNHNY and CDR2 SVGAGI (reference sequence). This CDR3 contains 12 residues. The CDR3 is CASSNQGVRAFF. DNA of the CDR3: TGTGCCAGCAGTAACCAGGGGGTAAGGGCTTTCTTT.

The gene calls are TRBV7-2 and TRBJ2-2; 10 bases map to TRBD2. Germline CDR1 is SGHTA and CDR2 is FQGNSA. V lost 6 bases, J lost 1 base, and 5 bases stayed unmatched. This CDR3 region has 16 residues. Written as DNA, the CDR3 is TGTGCCAGCAGGCTAGCGGGGGCCCTGAACACCGGGGAGCTGTTTTTT. It yields the protein CASRLAGALNTGELFF.

This clone showed up just a few times. The chain links TRBV2 to TRBJ1-5; TRBD1 might be the D (6 bases). V lost 3 bases and J 7 bases, leaving 19 bases between the germline ends. Germline lookup yields CDR1 SNHLY and CDR2 FYNNEI. The CDR3 runs 16 residues. For the CDR3, the DNA is TGTGCCAGCAGTGAGGTCAGGTGGGGGGGCGACCAGCCCCAGCATTTT. It specifies CASSEVRWGGDQPQHF.